The table lists the clone carrying this T cell receptor beta chain with many counts. The record originates from a study of molecular identifiers for immune sequencing clone quantification. The bulk TCR libraries were made with methods described before and with listed TCR primers. Via MiXCR, TCRdb re-called the PCR reads, giving one row per CDR3 protein. This sample has 80,000 to 100,000 distinct CDR3 sequences; roughly 26% occur once, and the top ten carry about 0.94%. This CDR3 has 15 amino acids. Trimming shortened V by 7 bases and J by 0 bases, and 15 bases separated the two germline ends. Germline V gene lookup returns CDR1 LGHNA and CDR2 YSLEER. Using a CD8+CD4-CCR7+CD45RA+ phenotype, naive CD8 T cells were sorted.

The sequenced material came from naive CD8+ T cells from blood, with Jurkat cell RNA spiked in. The subset: FACS-sorted CD8+CD4-CCR7+CD45RA+ naive T cells. The rearrangement joins TRBV4-3 to TRBJ1-1; D unresolved. The receptor was derived from a human donor in good health. Some libraries in this study had Jurkat cell RNA spiked in. The CDR3 reads CASTPDVPMNTEAFF. In nucleotides, the CDR3 is TGCGCCAGCACCCCAGATGTGCCGATGAACACTGAAGCTTTCTTT.